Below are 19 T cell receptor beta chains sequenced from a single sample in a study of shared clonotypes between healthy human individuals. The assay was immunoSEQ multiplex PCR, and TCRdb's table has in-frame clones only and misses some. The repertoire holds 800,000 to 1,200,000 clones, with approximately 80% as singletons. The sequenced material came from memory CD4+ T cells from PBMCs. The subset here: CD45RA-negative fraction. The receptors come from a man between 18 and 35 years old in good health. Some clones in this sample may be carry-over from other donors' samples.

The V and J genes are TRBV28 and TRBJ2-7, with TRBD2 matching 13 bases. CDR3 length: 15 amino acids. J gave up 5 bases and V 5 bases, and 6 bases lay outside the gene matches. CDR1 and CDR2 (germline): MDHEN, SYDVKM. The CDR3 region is CASSAGLAGVNEQYF. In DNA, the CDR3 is TGTGCCAGCAGTGCCGGACTAGCGGGAGTAAACGAGCAGTACTTC.

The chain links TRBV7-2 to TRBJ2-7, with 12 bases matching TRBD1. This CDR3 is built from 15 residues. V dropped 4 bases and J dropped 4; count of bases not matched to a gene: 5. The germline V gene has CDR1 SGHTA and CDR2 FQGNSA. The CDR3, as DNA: TGTGCCAGCAGCTCCGGGACAGGGGGCTTGTACGAGCAGTACTTC. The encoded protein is CASSSGTGGLYEQYF.

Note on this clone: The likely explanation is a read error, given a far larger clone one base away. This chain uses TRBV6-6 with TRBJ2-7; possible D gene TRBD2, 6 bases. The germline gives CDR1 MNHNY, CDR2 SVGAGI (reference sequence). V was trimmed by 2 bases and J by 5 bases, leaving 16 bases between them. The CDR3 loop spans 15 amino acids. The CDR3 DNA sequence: TGTGCCAGCAGTTACCCCTCCAGGACTATCGACGAGCAGTACTTC. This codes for CASSYPSRTIDEQYF.

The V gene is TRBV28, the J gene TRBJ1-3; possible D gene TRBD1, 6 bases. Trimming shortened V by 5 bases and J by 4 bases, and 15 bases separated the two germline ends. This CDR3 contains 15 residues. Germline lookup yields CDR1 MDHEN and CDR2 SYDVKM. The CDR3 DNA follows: TGTGCCAGCAGTACGGGGGGGGCGAAAGGAAACACCATATATTTT. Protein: CASSTGGAKGNTIYF. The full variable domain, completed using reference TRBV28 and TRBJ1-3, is DVKVTQSSRYLVKRTGEKVFLECVQDMDHENMFWYRQDPGLGLRLIYFSYDVKMKEKGDIPEGYSVSREKKERFSLILESASTNQTSMYLCASSTGGAKGNTIYFGEGSWLTVV.

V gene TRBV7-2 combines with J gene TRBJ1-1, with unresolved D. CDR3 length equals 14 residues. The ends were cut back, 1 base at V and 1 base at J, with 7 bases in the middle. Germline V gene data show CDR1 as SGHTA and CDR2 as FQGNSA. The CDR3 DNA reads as TGTGCCAGCAGCTTAGGACACTCGAACACTGAAGCTTTCTTT. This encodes CASSLGHSNTEAFF.

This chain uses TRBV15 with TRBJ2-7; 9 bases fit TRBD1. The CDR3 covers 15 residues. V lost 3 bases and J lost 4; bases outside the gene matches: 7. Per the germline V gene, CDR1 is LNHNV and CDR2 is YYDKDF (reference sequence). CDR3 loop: CATSSFRDRAYEQYF. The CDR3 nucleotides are TGTGCCACCAGCAGTTTCCGGGACAGGGCGTACGAGCAGTACTTC. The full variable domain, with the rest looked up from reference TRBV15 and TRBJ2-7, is DAMVIQNPRYQVTQFGKPVTLSCSQTLNHNVMYWYQQKSSQAPKLLFHYYDKDFNNEADTPDNFQSRRPNTSFCFLDIRSPGLGDTAMYLCATSSFRDRAYEQYFGPGTRLTVT.

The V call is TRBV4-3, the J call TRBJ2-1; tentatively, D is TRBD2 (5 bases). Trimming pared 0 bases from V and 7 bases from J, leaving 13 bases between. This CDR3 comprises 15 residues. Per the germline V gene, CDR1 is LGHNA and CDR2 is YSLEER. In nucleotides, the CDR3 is TGCGCCAGCAGCCAAGATGTAGGGCCGGGGAATGAGCAGTTCTTC. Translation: CASSQDVGPGNEQFF.

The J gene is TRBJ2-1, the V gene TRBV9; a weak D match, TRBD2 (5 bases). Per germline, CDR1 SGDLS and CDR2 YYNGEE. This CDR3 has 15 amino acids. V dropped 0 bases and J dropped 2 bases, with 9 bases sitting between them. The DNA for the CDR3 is TGTGCCAGCAGCGTAGATGAGGGAACCTACAATGAGCAGTTCTTC. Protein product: CASSVDEGTYNEQFF.

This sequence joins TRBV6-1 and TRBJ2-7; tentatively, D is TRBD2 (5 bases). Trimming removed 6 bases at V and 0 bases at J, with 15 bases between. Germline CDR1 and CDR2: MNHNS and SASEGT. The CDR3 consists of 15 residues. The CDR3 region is CASSHSVTSSYEQYF. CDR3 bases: TGTGCCAGCAGCCATAGCGTCACCAGCTCCTACGAGCAGTACTTC.

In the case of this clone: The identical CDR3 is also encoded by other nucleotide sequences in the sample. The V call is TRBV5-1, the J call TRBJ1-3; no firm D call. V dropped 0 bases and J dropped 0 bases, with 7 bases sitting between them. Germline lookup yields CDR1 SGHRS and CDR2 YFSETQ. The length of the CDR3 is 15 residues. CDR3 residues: CASSLAGDSGNTIYF. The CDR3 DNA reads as TGCGCCAGCAGCTTGGCTGGTGACTCTGGAAACACCATATATTTT.

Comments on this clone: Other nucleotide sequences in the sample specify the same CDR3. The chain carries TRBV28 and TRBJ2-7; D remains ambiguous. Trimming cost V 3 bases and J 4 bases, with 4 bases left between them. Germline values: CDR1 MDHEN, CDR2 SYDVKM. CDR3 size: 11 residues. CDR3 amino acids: CASSFRYEQYF. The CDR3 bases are TGTGCCAGCAGTTTCCGGTACGAGCAGTACTTC.

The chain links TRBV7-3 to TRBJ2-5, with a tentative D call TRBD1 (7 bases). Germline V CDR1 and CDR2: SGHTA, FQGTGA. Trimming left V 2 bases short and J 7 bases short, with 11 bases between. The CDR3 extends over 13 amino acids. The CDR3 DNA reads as TGTGCCAGCAGCTTAGGCCAGGGGGGGACCCAGTACTTC. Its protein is CASSLGQGGTQYF.

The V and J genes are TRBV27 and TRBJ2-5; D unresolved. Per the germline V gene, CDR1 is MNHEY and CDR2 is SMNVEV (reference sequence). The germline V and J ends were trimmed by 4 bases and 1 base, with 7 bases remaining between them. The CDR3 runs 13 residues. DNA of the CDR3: TGTGCCAGCAGTTCCCAGGCCCAAGAGACCCAGTACTTC. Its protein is CASSSQAQETQYF.

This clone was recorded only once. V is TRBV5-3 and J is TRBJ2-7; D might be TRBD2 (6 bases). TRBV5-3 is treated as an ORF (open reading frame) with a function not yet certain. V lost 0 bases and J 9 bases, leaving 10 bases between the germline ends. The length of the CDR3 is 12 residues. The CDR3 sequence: CARSLAVGGQYF. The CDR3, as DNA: TGTGCCAGAAGCTTGGCCGTCGGGGGGCAGTACTTC.

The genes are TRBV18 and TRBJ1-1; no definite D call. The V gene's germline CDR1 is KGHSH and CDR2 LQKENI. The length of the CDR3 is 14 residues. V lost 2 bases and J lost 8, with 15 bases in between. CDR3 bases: TGTGCCAGCTCACCATCAGCCGGCGCCGAGGAAGCTTTCTTT. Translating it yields CASSPSAGAEEAFF.

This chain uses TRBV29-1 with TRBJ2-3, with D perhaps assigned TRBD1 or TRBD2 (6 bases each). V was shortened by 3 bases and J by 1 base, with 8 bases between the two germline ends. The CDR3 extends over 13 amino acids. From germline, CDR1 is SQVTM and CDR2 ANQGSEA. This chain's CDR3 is CSVDGGRTDTQYF. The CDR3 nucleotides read TGCAGCGTTGACGGGGGCCGCACAGATACGCAGTATTTT.

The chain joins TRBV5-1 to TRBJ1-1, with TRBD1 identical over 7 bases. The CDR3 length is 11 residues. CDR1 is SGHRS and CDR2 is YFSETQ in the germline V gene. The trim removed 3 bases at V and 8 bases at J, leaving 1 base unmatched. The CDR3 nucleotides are TGCGCCAGCAGCTCACAGGGGGAAGCTTTCTTT. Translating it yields CASSSQGEAFF. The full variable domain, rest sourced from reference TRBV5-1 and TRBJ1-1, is KAGVTQTPRYLIKTRGQQVTLSCSPISGHRSVSWYQQTPGQGLQFLFEYFSETQRNKGNFPGRFSGRQFSNSRSEMNVSTLELGDSALYLCASSSQGEAFFGQGTRLTVV.

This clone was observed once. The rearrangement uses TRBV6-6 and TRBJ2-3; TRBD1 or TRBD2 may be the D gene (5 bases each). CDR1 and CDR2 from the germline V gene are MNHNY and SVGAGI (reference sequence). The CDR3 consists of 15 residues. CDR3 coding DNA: TGTGCAACGAAAGTCTGGGACGGAGACACAGATACGCAGTATTTT. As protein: CATKVWDGDTDTQYF.

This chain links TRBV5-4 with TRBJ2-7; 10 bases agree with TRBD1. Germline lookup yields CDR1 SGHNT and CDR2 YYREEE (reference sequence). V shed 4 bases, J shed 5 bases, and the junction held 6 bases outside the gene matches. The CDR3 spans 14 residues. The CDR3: CASSRDRGRNEQYF. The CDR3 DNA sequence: TGTGCCAGCAGCCGCGACAGGGGGCGGAACGAGCAGTACTTC.